This section outlines one T cell receptor (beta chain) sequence together with its context. Its antigen remains unidentified. The DNA ends 3 residues before the CDR3 does, and the rest of the CDR3 is filled in from the germline J gene. Patients and controls were mostly of Caucasian heritage. Blood samples were heparinized, about 5 to 9 ml per donor. This sample was taken from a study of T cell clonality in common variable immunodeficiency. This CDR3 region has 16 residues. Germline CDR1 LNHDA, CDR2 SQIVND (reference sequence). Germline trimming cut 4 bases from V and 6 bases from J; bases unmatched to any gene: 10. The data were produced by immunoSEQ multiplex PCR, yet TCRdb's version contains in-frame clones alone and is incomplete. Recorded here are tens of thousands of clones, none singletons. Study-wide points: Patient heterogeneity in the CVID cohort limited correlations between repertoire features and clinical complications.

The TCR was taken from a person between 18 and 70 years old in good health. The specimen sequenced was peripheral blood mononuclear cells. This chain links TRBV19 with TRBJ1-5; 9 positions agree with TRBD1. Incomplete CDR3 DNA: TGTGCCAGTAGTACCCCGGGACAGGGATGGTTTCAGCCC. Encoded protein: CASSTPGQGWFQP. The full CDR3 sequence reads CASSTPGQGWFQPQHF. Drawing the rest from reference TRBV19 and TRBJ1-5, the complete variable domain is DGGITQSPKYLFRKEGQNVTLSCEQNLNHDAMYWYRQDPGQGLRLIYYSQIVNDFQKGDIAEGYSVSREKKESFPLTVTSAQKNPTAFYLCASSTPGQGWFQPQHFGDGTRLSIL.